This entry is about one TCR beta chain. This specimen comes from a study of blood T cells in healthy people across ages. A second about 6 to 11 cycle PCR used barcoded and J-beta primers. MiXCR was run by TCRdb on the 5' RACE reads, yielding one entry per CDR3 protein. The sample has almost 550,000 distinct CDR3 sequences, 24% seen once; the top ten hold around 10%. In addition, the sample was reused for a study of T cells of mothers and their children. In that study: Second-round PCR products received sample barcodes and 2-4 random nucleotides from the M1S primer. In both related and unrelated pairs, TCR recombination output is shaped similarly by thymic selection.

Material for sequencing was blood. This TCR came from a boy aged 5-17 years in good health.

DNA of the CDR3: TGCAGTGCGGGCCCAGCCGGGAGGAGCGAAAAACTGTTTTTT. Translation gives CSAGPAGRSEKLFF. This chain uses TRBV20-1 with TRBJ1-4, with D hard to call. Per germline, CDR1 DFQATT and CDR2 SNEGSKA (reference sequence). V lost 6 bases and J lost 8, with 19 bases in between. The CDR3 is made up of 14 amino acids.